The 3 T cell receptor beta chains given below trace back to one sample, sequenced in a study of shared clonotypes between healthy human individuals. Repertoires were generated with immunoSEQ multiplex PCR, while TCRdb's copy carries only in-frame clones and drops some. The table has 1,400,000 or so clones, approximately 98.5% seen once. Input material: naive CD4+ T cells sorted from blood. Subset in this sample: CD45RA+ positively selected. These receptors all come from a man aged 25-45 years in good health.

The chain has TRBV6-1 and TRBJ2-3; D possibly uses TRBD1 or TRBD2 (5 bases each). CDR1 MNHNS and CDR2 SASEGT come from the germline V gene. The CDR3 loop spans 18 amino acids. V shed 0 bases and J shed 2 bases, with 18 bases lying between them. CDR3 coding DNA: TGTGCCAGCAGTGAAGCTGTCTGGGTGGGGACGGCCACAGATACGCAGTATTTT. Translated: CASSEAVWVGTATDTQYF.

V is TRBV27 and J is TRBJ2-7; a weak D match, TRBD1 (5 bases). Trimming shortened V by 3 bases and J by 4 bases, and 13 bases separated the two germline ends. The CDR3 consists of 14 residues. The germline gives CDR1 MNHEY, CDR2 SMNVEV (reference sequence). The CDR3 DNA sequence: TGTGCCAGCAGTTTTCAGGGCCTGGGGTACGAGCAGTACTTC. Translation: CASSFQGLGYEQYF.

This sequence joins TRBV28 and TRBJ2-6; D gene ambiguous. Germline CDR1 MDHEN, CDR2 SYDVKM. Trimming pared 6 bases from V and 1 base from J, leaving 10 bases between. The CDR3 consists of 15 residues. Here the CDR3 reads CASRDTVSGANVLTF. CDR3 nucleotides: TGTGCCAGCAGAGACACAGTATCTGGGGCCAACGTCCTGACTTTC.